This passage covers 30 T cell receptor beta chains from one sample sequenced in a study of post-analysis software for immune sequencing data. No antigen is known for these receptors. Unique molecular identifiers had been added to the TCR beta cDNA libraries. TCRdb ran MiXCR on the PCR reads and lists one entry per CDR3 protein. The profile shows about 200,000 distinct CDR3 sequences, 29% of them singletons. Study conclusions and caveats: TRBV segments more frequent in patients than in controls numbered several and included TRBV5-6, TRBV5-1 and TRBV20-1.

Sequencing used blood. Receptor source: a girl aged 2 to 17 with multiple sclerosis.

In regard to this clonotype: A read error may produce the germline difference seen at one junction end. The rearrangement joins TRBV30 to TRBJ2-3; TRBD1 is a possible D gene (5 bases). The CDR3 covers 12 residues. CDR1 GTSNPN and CDR2 SVGIG come from the germline V gene (reference sequence). As DNA, the CDR3 is TGTGCCTGGAGTGTAACAGGAGATGCGCAGTATTTT. This sequence encodes CAWSVTGDAQYF.

The gene calls are TRBV4-2 and TRBJ1-6; a weak D match, TRBD1 (5 bases). This CDR3 contains 16 residues. CDR1 is LGHNA, CDR2 YNFKEQ, per germline. The ends were cut back, 4 bases at V and 8 bases at J, with 18 bases in the middle. CDR3 sequence: CASSLGRQGADSPLHF. The CDR3 coding sequence is TGTGCCAGCAGCCTGGGACGTCAGGGAGCCGATTCACCCCTCCACTTT.

The chain recombines TRBV6-1 with TRBJ2-7, with D tentatively TRBD1 or TRBD2 (5 bases each). The V and J ends lost 0 bases and 4 bases respectively, with 10 bases between them. CDR1 and CDR2 (germline): MNHNS, SASEGT. The CDR3 spans 14 residues. CDR3 in DNA: TGTGCCAGCAGTGAAGCTGGGGGATTATACGAGCAGTACTTC. This codes for CASSEAGGLYEQYF.

Concerning this clonotype: Sequence at one end of the junction differs from germline and may be a read error. The chain carries TRBV20-1 and TRBJ1-1, with D tentatively TRBD1 (6 bases). The CDR3 is 15 amino acids. Germline V lookup: CDR1 DFQATT, CDR2 SNEGSKA (reference sequence). Here the CDR3 reads CSARERGHPNTGAFF. The DNA of the CDR3 is TGCAGTGCTAGAGAGAGGGGACACCCGAACACTGGAGCTTTCTTT.

This clonotype was observed at least ten times. The chain links TRBV29-1 to TRBJ2-7; D possibly uses TRBD1 or TRBD2 (5 bases each). V was clipped by 6 bases and J by 3 bases, with 15 bases between them. This CDR3 contains 13 residues. Germline CDR1 and CDR2: SQVTM and ANQGSEA. The CDR3 spells CSVREQARYEQYF. The CDR3 DNA is TGCAGCGTCAGGGAGCAGGCCCGCTACGAGCAGTACTTC.

This clonotype has only a few counts. A read error may be the cause here, since a much bigger clone is one base away. The chain combines TRBV5-1 with TRBJ2-7; tentative D call: TRBD1 (5 bases). This CDR3 spans 16 amino acids. V was cut by 0 bases and J by 7 bases, with 20 bases left in between. Germline values: CDR1 SGHRS, CDR2 YFSETQ. CDR3 residues: CASSLGGDSSYNEQYF. The DNA of the CDR3 is TGCGCCAGCAGCTTGGGGGGCGACAGCTCCTACAATGAGCAGTACTTC.

This clonotype has at least ten counts. The chain carries TRBV7-6 and TRBJ2-1; D perhaps matches TRBD1 (5 bases). V lost 2 bases, J lost 4 bases, and 9 bases lay in between. The CDR3 has 14 amino acids. Germline loops: CDR1 SGHVS, CDR2 FNYEAQ. For the CDR3, the DNA is TGTGCCAGCAGCTTATGGGGCCCATACAATGAGCAGTTCTTC. Translating gives CASSLWGPYNEQFF. The variable domain in full, completed from reference TRBV7-6 and TRBJ2-1, reads GAGVSQSPRYKVTKRGQDVALRCDPISGHVSLYWYRQALGQGPEFLTYFNYEAQQDKSGLPNDRFSAERPEGSISTLTIQRTEQRDSAMYRCASSLWGPYNEQFFGPGTRLTVL.

The rearrangement joins TRBV5-1 to TRBJ1-1; 9 bases match TRBD1. Germline V lookup: CDR1 SGHRS, CDR2 YFSETQ. The junction had 11 bases not matched to a gene; V was cut back by 1 base and J by 4 bases. The CDR3 spans 17 residues. This CDR3 is CASSLHGTGTLGTEAFF. CDR3 coding DNA: TGCGCCAGCAGCTTGCACGGGACAGGGACCCTGGGCACTGAAGCTTTCTTT.

At least ten counts were recorded for this clonotype. The chain employs TRBV7-9 and TRBJ1-2, with D perhaps TRBD1 (5 bases). The V gene lost 3 bases and the J gene lost 7 bases, with 12 bases spanning the gap. The V gene's germline CDR1 is SEHNR and CDR2 FQNEAQ (reference sequence). The CDR3 consists of 13 residues. DNA for the CDR3: TGTGCCAGCAGCTTGCACGACGGGGCTGGCTACACCTTC. Residues: CASSLHDGAGYTF.

This clonotype was observed many times. The chain has TRBV4-1 and TRBJ2-7; TRBD1 matches at 8 bases. This CDR3 has 14 residues. The germline V gene has CDR1 MGHRA and CDR2 YSYEKL. The trim removed 3 bases at V and 3 bases at J, leaving 4 bases unmatched. The DNA of the CDR3 is TGCGCCAGCAGCCAGCGGGACAGGCTCTACGAGCAGTACTTC. Its translation: CASSQRDRLYEQYF.

This clonotype occurred a few times. The CDR3 DNA reads as TGTGCCAGCAGCCAATCATACCTTGCGGGTAAAAGCTCCTACAATGAGCAGTTCTTC. Its translation: CASSQSYLAGKSSYNEQFF. V usage is TRBV14 and J usage is TRBJ2-1, with D possibly matching TRBD2 (5 bases). The CDR3 runs 19 residues. Germline assignment: CDR1 SGHDN and CDR2 FVKESK. V gave up 2 bases and J gave up 0 bases, with 20 bases separating them. Combining the CDR3 with reference TRBV14 and TRBJ2-1 gives the whole variable domain EAGVTQFPSHSVIEKGQTVTLRCDPISGHDNLYWYRRVMGKEIKFLLHFVKESKQDESGMPNNRFLAERTGGTYSTLKVQPAELEDSGVYFCASSQSYLAGKSSYNEQFFGPGTRLTVL.

This clonotype was recorded only once. A much more abundant neighbour one base away suggests this may be a read error. The chain is built from TRBV7-2 and TRBJ2-7; D unresolved. Germline CDR1 reads SGHTA; CDR2 reads FQGNSA. Trimming stripped 5 bases from V and 6 bases from J, with 14 bases between. The CDR3 sequence is 13 residues long. CDR3 coding DNA: TGTGCCAGCAGCGCGAGGATCCTCAGCGAGCAGTACTTC. This encodes CASSARILSEQYF.

J is TRBJ2-5 and V is TRBV5-1; possibly TRBD1 for D (5 bases). The CDR3 covers 12 residues. Germline lookup yields CDR1 SGHRS and CDR2 YFSETQ. V was pared by 4 bases and J by 11 bases, with 15 bases between. The CDR3 reads CASSLLQGEQYF. Here the CDR3 DNA reads TGCGCCAGCAGCCTACTCCAGGGTGAGCAGTACTTC.

The DNA for the CDR3 is TGTGCCAGCAGCGGTCGGGACCCCTGTGGCTATGGCTACACCTTC. It yields the protein CASSGRDPCGYGYTF. The chain links TRBV21-1 to TRBJ1-2; the D segment call TRBD1 is taken from the table without a DNA check. TRBV21-1 is described as a pseudogene. This CDR3 region has 15 residues.

This clonotype was observed many times. The CDR3 spells CASSHTVDGTQYF. CDR3 in DNA: TGTGCCAGCAGCCACACCGTAGACGGGACCCAGTACTTC. The V call is TRBV3-1, the J call TRBJ2-5; D is unresolved. Trimming removed 3 bases from V and 7 bases from J, with 12 bases in between. CDR1 and CDR2 from the germline V gene are LGHDT and YNNKEL (reference sequence). CDR3 length equals 13 residues.

This clonotype was found many times. The chain links TRBV28 to TRBJ2-1; D possibly matches TRBD1 or TRBD2 (6 bases each). The CDR3 is made up of 15 amino acids. CDR1 is MDHEN and CDR2 is SYDVKM in the germline V gene. The V and J ends lost 6 bases and 8 bases respectively, with 20 bases between them. This CDR3 is CASSGSGGRLYEQFF. Written as DNA, the CDR3 is TGTGCCAGCAGCGGCTCCGGGGGCAGGTTGTATGAGCAGTTCTTC.

This clonotype has at least ten counts. The chain carries TRBV5-1 and TRBJ2-5, with D perhaps TRBD1 (5 bases). The CDR3 covers 15 residues. Deletions cut 1 base from V and 3 bases from J, with 13 bases between. The germline CDR1 and CDR2 sequences are SGHRS and YFSETQ. As DNA, the CDR3 is TGCGCCAGCAGCTTGACAGGTCCAACAAAAGAGACCCAGTACTTC. Protein: CASSLTGPTKETQYF.

This chain links TRBV20-1 with TRBJ2-1, with 10 nucleotides matching TRBD2. Germline loops: CDR1 DFQATT, CDR2 SNEGSKA (reference sequence). The CDR3 has 15 residues. V trimming: 3 bases; J trimming: 7 bases; junction bases outside the gene matches: 9. CDR3 sequence reads: CSARKSGGARNEQFF. The CDR3 bases are TGCAGTGCTAGGAAGAGCGGGGGGGCCCGGAATGAGCAGTTCTTC.

The chain joins TRBV5-1 to TRBJ2-1, with TRBD2 matching 7 bases. CDR1 is SGHRS and CDR2 is YFSETQ in the germline V gene. This CDR3 has 15 amino acids. The V and J ends lost 0 bases and 4 bases, in that order; junction bases with no gene match: 4. CDR3 region: CASSLGGEGYNEQFF. The CDR3 nucleotides are TGCGCCAGCAGCTTGGGCGGGGAGGGGTACAATGAGCAGTTCTTC. Full variable domain (remainder filled in from reference TRBV5-1 and TRBJ2-1): KAGVTQTPRYLIKTRGQQVTLSCSPISGHRSVSWYQQTPGQGLQFLFEYFSETQRNKGNFPGRFSGRQFSNSRSEMNVSTLELGDSALYLCASSLGGEGYNEQFFGPGTRLTVL.

The chain links TRBV15 to TRBJ2-2; maybe TRBD1 (5 bases). V was trimmed by 2 bases and J by 6 bases, leaving 10 bases between them. The CDR3 totals 14 residues. The V gene's germline CDR1 is LNHNV and CDR2 YYDKDF (reference sequence). The CDR3 coding sequence is TGTGCCACCAGCAGAAGGGGAATTTCCGGGGAGCTGTTTTTT. It is translated as CATSRRGISGELFF.

The chain carries TRBV3-1 and TRBJ1-1; D call uncertain. Germline V CDR1 and CDR2: LGHDT, YNNKEL (reference sequence). The CDR3 runs 12 residues. V was clipped by 2 bases and J by 3 bases, with 4 bases between them. CDR3 loop: CASSQWDTEAFF. CDR3 coding DNA: TGTGCCAGCAGCCAATGGGACACTGAAGCTTTCTTT. Complete variable domain (other parts from reference TRBV3-1 and TRBJ1-1): DTAVSQTPKYLVTQMGNDKSIKCEQNLGHDTMYWYKQDSKKFLKIMFSYNNKELIINETVPNRFSPKSPDKAHLNLHINSLELGDSAVYFCASSQWDTEAFFGQGTRLTVV.

This clonotype occurred many times. V is TRBV28 and J is TRBJ2-4; 8 bases line up with TRBD2. J lost 0 bases, V lost 4 bases, and 8 bases had no gene match. This CDR3 comprises 17 residues. CDR1 is MDHEN and CDR2 is SYDVKM in the germline V gene. CDR3 nucleotide sequence: TGTGCCAGCAGTTCCCTAGCGGGTACGCTAGCCAAAAACATTCAGTACTTC. It is translated as CASSSLAGTLAKNIQYF. Full variable domain (missing parts from reference TRBV28 and TRBJ2-4): DVKVTQSSRYLVKRTGEKVFLECVQDMDHENMFWYRQDPGLGLRLIYFSYDVKMKEKGDIPEGYSVSREKKERFSLILESASTNQTSMYLCASSSLAGTLAKNIQYFGAGTRLSVL.

The chain is built from TRBV10-3 and TRBJ1-1, with D unresolved. This CDR3 comprises 13 residues. Trimming removed 6 bases at V and 1 base at J, with 9 bases between. CDR1 and CDR2 (germline): ENHRY, SYGVKD. CDR3 sequence: CAIRKNRNTEAFF. CDR3 DNA: TGTGCCATCAGGAAGAATAGGAACACTGAAGCTTTCTTT.

CDR3 nucleotide sequence: TGTGCCAGCAGTGACCTAAGGACTAGCAGGAAAGCCCTTTACTATAACACAGATACGCAGTATTTT. It translates to CASSDLRTSRKALYYNTDTQYF. The V gene is TRBV6-7, the J gene TRBJ2-3; the match to TRBD2 covers 8 bases. Being an ORF, TRBV6-7 has a function that is uncertain. This CDR3 comprises 22 residues. The trim removed 5 bases at V and 2 bases at J, leaving 27 bases unmatched.

At least ten counts were recorded for this clonotype. The genes are TRBV7-9 and TRBJ2-5, with D possibly being TRBD2 (5 bases). Germline lookup yields CDR1 SEHNR and CDR2 FQNEAQ (reference sequence). V shed 5 bases and J shed 5 bases, with 15 bases lying between them. There are 14 residues in the CDR3. This CDR3 is CASSLSVGGETQYF. CDR3 nucleotides: TGTGCCAGCAGCCTATCGGTCGGCGGGGAGACCCAGTACTTC.

This clonotype was seen a handful of times. This may stem from a read error, because a much larger clone lies one nucleotide away. The chain has TRBV3-1 and TRBJ2-3; tentatively, D is TRBD1 or TRBD2 (5 bases each). Germline V gene sequence: CDR1 LGHDT, CDR2 YNNKEL (reference sequence). The CDR3 has 15 amino acids. The DNA for the CDR3 is TGTGTCAGCAGCCAGGATACTAGAGGGGAAGATACGCAGTATTTT. It specifies CVSSQDTRGEDTQYF.

This clonotype is a singleton in its sample. The chain is built from TRBV28 and TRBJ2-1, with D possibly matching TRBD2 (6 bases). The CDR3 is 14 residues long. The ends were cut back, 10 bases at V and 7 bases at J, with 20 bases in the middle. The germline V gene encodes CDR1 MDHEN and CDR2 SYDVKM. In DNA form, the CDR3 reads TGTGCCACCCATGAGGGTGGGAGGCAAAATGAGCAGTTCTTC. Amino acid sequence: CATHEGGRQNEQFF.

This clonotype occurred a few times. This sequence joins TRBV11-2 and TRBJ1-1, with D maybe TRBD1 (5 bases). This CDR3 has 17 amino acids. V dropped 1 base and J dropped 3 bases, with 18 bases sitting between them. Germline CDR1 reads SGHAT; CDR2 reads FQNNGV. CDR3 DNA: TGTGCCAGCAGCTTAGGGCGTTGGGGGGAGAAGGACACTGAAGCTTTCTTT. This translates into CASSLGRWGEKDTEAFF.

The chain carries TRBV9 and TRBJ2-5; 8 bases are shared with TRBD1. Germline lookup yields CDR1 SGDLS and CDR2 YYNGEE. V shed 4 bases, J shed 11 bases, and the junction held 10 bases outside the gene matches. This CDR3 comprises 13 residues. DNA for the CDR3: TGTGCCAGCAGCTTACCGGGACAGGCAAGACAGTACTTC. Translation: CASSLPGQARQYF.

This clonotype has only one observation. This chain uses TRBV30 with TRBJ2-1; D perhaps matches TRBD2 (7 bases). Trimming removed 0 bases from V and 7 bases from J, with 22 bases in between. CDR1 and CDR2 (germline): GTSNPN, SVGIG (reference sequence). The CDR3 has 17 residues. In DNA, the CDR3 is TGTGCCTGGAGTGTAGCGGGGCAGGGGAACCGAAAGAATGAGCAGTTCTTC. Translation gives CAWSVAGQGNRKNEQFF.